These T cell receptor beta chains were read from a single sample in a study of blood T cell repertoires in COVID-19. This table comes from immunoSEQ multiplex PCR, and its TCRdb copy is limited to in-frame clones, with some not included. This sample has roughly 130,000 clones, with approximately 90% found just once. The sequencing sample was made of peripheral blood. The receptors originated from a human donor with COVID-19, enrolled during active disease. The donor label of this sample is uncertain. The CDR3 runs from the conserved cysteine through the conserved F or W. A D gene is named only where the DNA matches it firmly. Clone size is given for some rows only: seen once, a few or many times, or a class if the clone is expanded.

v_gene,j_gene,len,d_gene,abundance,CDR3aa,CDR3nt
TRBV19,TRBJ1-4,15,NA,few,CASKGVLGGNEKLFF,TGTGCCAGTAAGGGCGTTCTCGGGGGTAATGAAAAACTGTTTTTT
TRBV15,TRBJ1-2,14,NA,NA,CATSRDPGAYGYTF,TGTGCCACCAGCAGAGATCCAGGGGCCTATGGCTACACCTTC
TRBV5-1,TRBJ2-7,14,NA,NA,CASSFGTPTYEQYF,TGCGCCAGCAGCTTCGGGACACCAACCTACGAGCAGTACTTC
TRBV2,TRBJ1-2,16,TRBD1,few,CASSDPGQGVGYGYTF,TGTGCCAGCAGTGATCCAGGACAGGGCGTCGGCTATGGCTACACCTTC
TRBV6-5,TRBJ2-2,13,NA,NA,CASFGLNTGELFF,TGTGCCAGCTTTGGCCTGAACACCGGGGAGCTGTTTTTT
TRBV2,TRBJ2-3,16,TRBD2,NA,CASIRSAGALGDTQYF,TGTGCCAGCATCCGGTCAGCGGGGGCTTTGGGTGATACGCAGTATTTT
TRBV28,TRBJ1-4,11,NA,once,CASSRSGGLFF,TGTGCCAGCAGTAGATCCGGGGGACTGTTTTTT
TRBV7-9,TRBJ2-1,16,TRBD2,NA,CASSLGAGVSYNEQFF,TGTGCCAGCAGCTTAGGGGCGGGAGTGTCCTACAATGAGCAGTTCTTC
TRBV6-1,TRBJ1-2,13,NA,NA,CASSDADNYGYTF,TGTGCCAGCAGTGATGCAGATAACTATGGCTACACCTTC
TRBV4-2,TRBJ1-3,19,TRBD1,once,CASSQVETDRLYSGNTIYF,TGTGCCAGCAGCCAAGTCGAGACGGACAGGCTGTACTCTGGAAACACCATATATTTT
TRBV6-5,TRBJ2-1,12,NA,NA,CASGLAVNEQFF,TGTGCCAGCGGATTAGCTGTGAATGAGCAGTTCTTC
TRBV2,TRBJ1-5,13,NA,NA,CASSEQSNQPQHF,TGTGCCAGCAGTGAGCAGAGCAATCAGCCCCAGCATTTT
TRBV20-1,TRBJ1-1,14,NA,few,CSASLALGNTEAFF,TGCAGTGCTAGTCTTGCCCTAGGGAACACTGAAGCTTTCTTT
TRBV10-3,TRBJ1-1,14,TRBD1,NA,CAISETGENTEAFF,TGTGCCATCAGTGAAACAGGGGAAAACACTGAAGCTTTCTTT
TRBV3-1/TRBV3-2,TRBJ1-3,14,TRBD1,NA,CASSPRQGRNTIYF,TGTGCCAGCAGCCCTCGACAGGGTAGAAACACCATATATTTT
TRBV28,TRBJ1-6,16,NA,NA,CASSFDSAPLNSPLHF,TGTGCCAGCAGTTTTGACAGTGCCCCCCTCAATTCACCCCTCCACTTT
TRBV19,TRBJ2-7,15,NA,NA,CASTPTPGSGYEQYF,TGTGCCAGTACCCCCACCCCGGGTAGCGGCTACGAGCAGTACTTC
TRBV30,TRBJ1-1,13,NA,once,CACIIGQGAEAFF,TGTGCCTGTATCATTGGGCAGGGTGCTGAAGCTTTCTTT
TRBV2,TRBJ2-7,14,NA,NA,CASSGEVPTYEQYF,TGTGCCAGCAGTGGGGAGGTGCCCACCTACGAGCAGTACTTC
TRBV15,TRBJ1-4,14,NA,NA,CATSIAGGGEKLFF,TGTGCCACCAGCATAGCGGGGGGAGGAGAAAAACTGTTTTTT
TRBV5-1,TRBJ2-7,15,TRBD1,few,CASSWGTGNMNEQYF,TGCGCCAGCAGCTGGGGGACAGGGAATATGAACGAGCAGTACTTC
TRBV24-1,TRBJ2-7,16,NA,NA,CATSDSRRGTFYEQYF,TGTGCCACCAGTGATTCCAGAAGAGGGACTTTTTACGAGCAGTACTTC
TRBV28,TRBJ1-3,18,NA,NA,CASSLTGAGSLFWNTIYF,TGTGCCAGCAGTTTAACAGGCGCGGGGAGCCTATTCTGGAACACCATATATTTT
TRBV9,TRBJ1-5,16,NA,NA,CASSVAWQGSSQPQHF,TGTGCCAGCAGCGTAGCATGGCAGGGGTCCAGTCAGCCCCAGCATTTT
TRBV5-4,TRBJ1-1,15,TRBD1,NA,CASSLGGQGGAEAFF,TGTGCCAGCAGCTTGGGGGGCCAGGGGGGAGCTGAAGCTTTCTTT
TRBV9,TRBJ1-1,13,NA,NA,CASSLRGNTEAFF,TGTGCCAGCAGCCTACGGGGGAACACTGAAGCTTTCTTT
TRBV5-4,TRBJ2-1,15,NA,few,CASSSPGFSLDEQFF,TGTGCCAGCAGCTCCCCAGGGTTTTCGTTAGATGAGCAGTTCTTC
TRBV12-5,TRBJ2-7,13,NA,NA,CASGLGVSYEQYF,TGTGCTAGTGGTTTGGGAGTGAGCTACGAGCAGTACTTC
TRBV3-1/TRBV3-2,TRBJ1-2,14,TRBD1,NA,CASSQVQGASGYTF,TGTGCCAGCAGCCAAGTTCAGGGGGCTTCAGGCTACACCTTC
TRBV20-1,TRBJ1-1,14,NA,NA,CSASRKQKNTEAFF,TGCAGTGCTAGTCGGAAACAGAAGAACACTGAAGCTTTCTTT
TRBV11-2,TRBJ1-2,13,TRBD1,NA,CASSPDREYGYTF,TGTGCCAGCAGTCCCGACAGGGAATATGGCTACACCTTC
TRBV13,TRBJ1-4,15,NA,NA,CASSPERGGDEKLFF,TGTGCCAGCAGCCCGGAGCGGGGGGGGGATGAAAAACTGTTTTTT
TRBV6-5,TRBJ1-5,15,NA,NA,CASSYSQGSYQPQHF,TGTGCCAGCAGTTACTCACAGGGAAGTTATCAGCCCCAGCATTTT
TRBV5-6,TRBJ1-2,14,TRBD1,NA,CASSFRDRIYGYTF,TGTGCCAGCAGCTTCCGGGACAGGATCTATGGCTACACCTTC
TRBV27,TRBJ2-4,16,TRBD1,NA,CASSLGRTGLINIQYF,TGTGCCAGCAGTTTAGGCCGGACAGGGTTGATAAACATTCAGTACTTC
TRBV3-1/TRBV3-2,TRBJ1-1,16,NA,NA,CASSRKGIESNTEAFF,TGTGCCAGCAGCCGGAAGGGGATAGAGTCGAACACTGAAGCTTTCTTT
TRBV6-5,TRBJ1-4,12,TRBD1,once,CASGDRSEKLFF,TGTGCCAGCGGGGACAGGAGTGAAAAACTGTTTTTT
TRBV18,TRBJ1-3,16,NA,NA,CASSPPKGREGNTIYF,TGTGCCAGCTCACCACCGAAGGGCCGGGAGGGAAACACCATATATTTT
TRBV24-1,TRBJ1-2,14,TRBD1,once,CATSDPDRSYGYTF,TGTGCCACCAGTGACCCGGACAGGAGCTATGGCTACACCTTC
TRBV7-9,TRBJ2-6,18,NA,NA,CASSLNFLGTSGANVLTF,TGTGCCAGCAGCTTGAATTTTCTGGGGACTTCGGGGGCCAACGTCCTGACTTTC
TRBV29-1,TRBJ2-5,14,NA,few,CSVDGGAYQETQYF,TGCAGCGTTGATGGGGGGGCGTACCAAGAGACCCAGTACTTC
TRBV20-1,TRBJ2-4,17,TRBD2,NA,CSASAGRAVLAKNIQYF,TGCAGTGCTAGTGCCGGGAGGGCCGTGTTAGCCAAAAACATTCAGTACTTC
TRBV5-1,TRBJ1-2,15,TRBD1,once,CASSLEAGQAYGYTF,TGCGCCAGCAGCTTGGAGGCCGGACAGGCCTATGGCTACACCTTC
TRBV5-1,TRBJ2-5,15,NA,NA,CASRSLQGLQETQYF,TGCGCCAGCAGAAGTCTTCAGGGGTTGCAAGAGACCCAGTACTTC
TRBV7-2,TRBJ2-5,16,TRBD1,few,CASSPNRGIGQETQYF,TGTGCCAGCAGCCCGAACAGGGGGATTGGCCAAGAGACCCAGTACTTC
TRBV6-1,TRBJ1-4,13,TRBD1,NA,CASSEQGAGKLFF,TGTGCCAGCAGTGAACAGGGGGCGGGAAAACTGTTTTTT